The rows below give T cell receptor beta chains drawn from one sample of a study of control samples from healthy donors and cancer patients. Generated by immunoSEQ multiplex PCR, the TCRdb table keeps only in-frame clones and is missing some. This sample has tens of thousands of clones, with around four fifths found just once. Sequences were obtained from blood. Source of these receptors: a man under 40 in good health. The CDR3 runs from the conserved cysteine through the conserved F or W. The D gene is left open where the match is weak. Clone size is stated in some rows and not others, as once, few, many or a class when expanded.

cdr3_length j_call d_call clone_size v_call cdr3_nt cdr3_aa
16 TRBJ2-2 NA few TRBV7-2 TGTGCCAGCAGCTTAGTATCGGGTGCAGGCACCGGGGAGCTGTTTTTT CASSLVSGAGTGELFF
14 TRBJ1-6 TRBD1 NA TRBV5-5 TGTGCCAGCAGCCAGACAGGGAACAATTCACCCCTCCACTTT CASSQTGNNSPLHF
13 TRBJ1-5 NA NA TRBV28 TGTGCCAGCAGTGGGCAGGTTAATCAGCCCCAGCATTTT CASSGQVNQPQHF
14 TRBJ1-2 NA once TRBV3-1/TRBV3-2 TGTGCCAGCAGCCAAGGGACGGGTAACTATGGCTACACCTTC CASSQGTGNYGYTF
13 TRBJ1-1 NA few TRBV6-5 TGTGCCAGCAGCCAGGGGAGGAACACTGAAGCTTTCTTT CASSQGRNTEAFF
14 TRBJ2-7 NA NA TRBV4-1 TGCGCCAGCAGCCAAGATCTCGGAGCTTACGAGCAGTACTTC CASSQDLGAYEQYF
15 TRBJ1-1 NA NA TRBV27 TGTGCCAGCAGTTTATCCCAAACCGCCACCACTGAAGCTTTCTTT CASSLSQTATTEAFF
16 TRBJ1-6 NA once TRBV7-8 TGTGCCAGCAGCTTAGTAGGAGGACAGTATAATTCACCCCTCCACTTT CASSLVGGQYNSPLHF
19 TRBJ1-3 TRBD1 NA TRBV10-3 TGTGCCATCAGTGAGTCGAGAGGAGGACAGGGGACGACTGGAAACACCATATATTTT CAISESRGGQGTTGNTIYF
16 TRBJ1-2 NA NA TRBV5-6 TGTGCCAGCAGCTTGACATGGTCTCAGTCTAACTATGGCTACACCTTC CASSLTWSQSNYGYTF
18 TRBJ2-7 TRBD2 once TRBV5-3 TGTGCCAGAAACCGACGGCTGGCGGGGGGGGCGCGATCAAGGGAGCAGTACTTC CARNRRLAGGARSREQYF
11 TRBJ1-1 NA NA TRBV9 TGTGCCAGCACTGTAAACACTGAAGCTTTCTTT CASTVNTEAFF
13 TRBJ1-2 NA NA TRBV28 TGTGCCAGCCTACCAGGGGCGCAATATGGCTACACCTTC CASLPGAQYGYTF